This T cell receptor beta chain stems from a study of response to subunit inactivated influenza vaccine. The CDR3 spans 12 residues. The V gene lost 3 bases and the J gene lost 4 bases, with 5 bases spanning the gap. Germline V lookup: CDR1 SGHDT, CDR2 YYEEEE. TCRdb processed the RT-PCR reads anew with MiXCR; each CDR3 protein has one entry. Seen here are 250,000 to 350,000 distinct CDR3 sequences, about 20% observed once, and the top ten hold about 9.3%. This clonotype was counted many times. The clonotype was recovered from a man aged 45 to 75 who received an inactivated influenza vaccine. The sequencing here drew on PBMCs from blood, taken about 20 months after vaccination. The chain links TRBV5-6 to TRBJ2-1, with unresolved D. CDR3 coding DNA: TGTGCCAGCAGCTCCTGGTACAATGAGCAGTTCTTC. Amino acids: CASSSWYNEQFF.